This TCR beta chain originates from a study of T cells after yellow fever vaccination (dated by TCRdb to between 2019 and 2020). Background for the entire study: The SMART-Seq v4 Ultra Low Input RNA kit was used to prepare libraries from fractions with low cell numbers. Two healthy male donors, one aged 18 to 30 and one aged 30 to 40 years, made up the cohort. Bulk TCR alpha and beta repertoires were sequenced longitudinally to track T-cell clones before and after primary and booster YFV17D yellow fever vaccination. Blood was drawn at multiple timepoints before and after primary and secondary immunization, with bulk PBMC replicates and cell subsets isolated. The research as a whole found: The study included only two donors, which limits how far the findings can be generalized. Computational filtering was required because FACS-sorted repertoires could contain abundant contaminating clonotypes from the bulk population. Compared with the primary T-cell response, the secondary T-cell response was faster but weaker, reaching its peak on day 5 rather than on day 15. After the booster, most of the clones that had expanded following primary vaccination were detected again (roughly 96% of CD4 and roughly 88% of CD8), which suggests that memory was broadly maintained. A small fraction of clonotypes showed up in both the CD4 and CD8 compartments, probably as a result of convergent recombination.

TCR cDNA was synthesized by 5'RACE template switching, through which a universal primer site and unique molecular identifiers were introduced. Priming for cDNA synthesis came from both the TCR alpha and TCR beta constant segments. Two PCR steps were used to amplify libraries, with sample barcodes and sequencing adapters being added in the second step. Sequencing of the libraries was done on either Illumina HiSeq 2500 (2x100 bp) or NovaSeq (2x150 bp). In the paper's pipeline: MIGEC was used to demultiplex reads and collapse the reads into UMI consensus sequences, and MiXCR was used for V(D)J alignment. Clonotypes responding to the vaccine were identified with edgeR on replicate PBMC samples, with the criteria of FDR below 0.01 and a log2 fold change above 5 up to day 15. Each bulk clonotype received a CD4 or CD8 identity based on whether the sequenced CD4 or CD8 repertoire contained that clonotype at higher abundance. TCRdb itself trimmed the public reads at Q25 with fastp, ran MiXCR and retained productive beta chains. Here each entry gathers all rows of one CDR3 protein and keeps the most common genes and DNA. TCRdb's processing, not the authors' own work, is the source of the V and J calls. The sample yields approximately 120,000 distinct CDR3 sequences; more than 6.5% were counted once. The ten largest clones capture around 2.5% of the sample.

This clonotype was seen many times. Which antigen it targets is not known. The input lacks base qualities; no much larger clone sits a single base away. From a lookup of the germline V gene, CDR1 and CDR2 are SGHRS and YFSETQ. V is clipped by 5 bases and J by 4 bases, and the sequence between their germline boundaries is 16 bases long. The CDR3 spans 14 residues, from the cysteine through the phenylalanine. Only the CDR3 DNA stays, 42 bases, in frame from base 1. According to the study, the label for this sample's treatment or condition signals: live attenuated yellow fever vaccine strain. A standard Ficoll-Paque protocol was used to isolate PBMCs from peripheral blood. Dynabeads CD4 and CD8 positive selection kits were used to isolate the CD4 and CD8 T-cell fractions. TriZol was used to extract RNA from bulk PBMCs, CD4 and CD8 fractions, and dextramer-positive and dextramer-negative fractions.

Recombination joined TRBV5-1 with TRBJ2-7; confidence is insufficient to name the D gene. The sequences come from CD4+ T cells sorted from PBMCs, collected about 10 days after the first yellow fever vaccination. The sequence derives from a man between 18 and 35 years old who received the YFV17D yellow fever vaccine. The DNA sequence is TGCGCCAGCAGTCCCGAGGCAGCTCGATACGAGCAGTACTTC. This gives the protein CASSPEAARYEQYF.